Presented here are 17 T cell receptor beta chains from one specimen sequenced in a study of early stage breast cancer tumors. Measured with immunoSEQ multiplex PCR; TCRdb has only the in-frame clones, and not every one. The data show fewer than 70,000 clones, with 75% to 90% seen just once and 4.7% held by the top ten. Sequenced sample: blood. Receptors were obtained from a person aged 40-50 years with breast cancer.

This rearrangement joins TRBV5-8 to TRBJ2-7; no clear D. The CDR3 runs to 13 residues. CDR1 and CDR2 (germline): SGHTS, YDEGEE. Trimming pared 0 bases from V and 4 bases from J, leaving 8 bases between. The CDR3 here is CASSLARGYEQYF. In nucleotides, the CDR3 is TGTGCCAGCAGCTTGGCAAGAGGATACGAGCAGTACTTC.

This chain links TRBV28 with TRBJ2-4; 8 positions agree with TRBD1. The CDR3 totals 15 residues. Germline loops: CDR1 MDHEN, CDR2 SYDVKM. V was clipped by 5 bases and J by 1 base; unmatched bases: 4. The DNA of the CDR3 is TGTGCCAGCAGTCCCGGACAGGGTGCCAAAAACATTCAGTACTTC. Encoded protein: CASSPGQGAKNIQYF.

V gene TRBV1 combines with J gene TRBJ2-3. TRBV1 is described as a pseudogene. The CDR3 spans 16 residues. CDR3 bases: TGCACCAGCAGCCAATGGGACGGTTCCCGGACAGATACGCAGTATTTT. Amino acid sequence: CTSSQWDGSRTDTQYF.

The table lists this clone with a few counts. The chain couples TRBV5-1 to TRBJ2-2; 7 nucleotides align to TRBD1. CDR1 and CDR2 from the germline V gene are SGHRS and YFSETQ. The CDR3 loop spans 14 amino acids. V shed 5 bases and J 6 bases; nucleotides not matched to a gene: 7. The CDR3 is CASSNYRGPGELFF. Written as DNA, the CDR3 is TGCGCCAGCAGTAATTACAGGGGTCCCGGGGAGCTGTTTTTT.

This clone was picked up many times. The J gene is TRBJ2-2, the V gene TRBV30; D remains ambiguous. This CDR3 is 12 amino acids long. The V end was cut by 7 bases, the J end by 3 bases, with 9 bases between. In germline, CDR1 is GTSNPN, CDR2 SVGIG (reference sequence). The CDR3 spells CASSLDTGELFF. DNA of the CDR3: TGTGCCTCTTCCCTTGACACCGGGGAGCTGTTTTTT.

This clone appeared a single time. This chain joins TRBV7-3 and TRBJ2-7; maybe TRBD2 (5 bases). The CDR3 runs to 14 residues. Germline CDR1 and CDR2: SGHTA and FQGTGA. V was cut by 6 bases and J by 1 base, with 13 bases left in between. CDR3 sequence (DNA): TGTGCCAGCAGTCAGTCGGGGAGTTCCTACGAGCAGTACTTC. The encoded protein is CASSQSGSSYEQYF. Complete variable domain (other parts from reference TRBV7-3 and TRBJ2-7): GAGVSQTPSNKVTEKGKYVELRCDPISGHTALYWYRQSLGQGPEFLIYFQGTGAADDSGLPNDRFFAVRPEGSVSTLKIQRTERGDSAVYLCASSQSGSSYEQYFGPGTRLTVT.

J is TRBJ2-3 and V is TRBV5-1, with 8 bases fitting TRBD2. V gave up 5 bases and J gave up 6 bases; unmatched junction bases: 11. Germline V gives CDR1 SGHRS, CDR2 YFSETQ. The CDR3 sequence is 15 residues long. DNA of the CDR3: TGCGCCAGCAGTCCGGGGGCGGGAGGCTGGGATACGCAGTATTTT. Translation gives CASSPGAGGWDTQYF.

The chain joins TRBV5-1 to TRBJ2-7; no firm D call. CDR1 is SGHRS, CDR2 YFSETQ, per germline. The CDR3 has 13 residues. V was trimmed by 3 bases and J by 3 bases, leaving 10 bases between them. CDR3 in amino acids: CASSSTLGYEQYF. The CDR3 DNA follows: TGCGCCAGCAGCTCGACCCTCGGCTACGAGCAGTACTTC.

The V and J genes are TRBV12-5 and TRBJ2-2; the match to TRBD1 covers 7 bases. The germline gives CDR1 LGHNT, CDR2 FRNRAP. Trimming removed 1 base from V and 1 base from J; junction bases left unmatched: 3. The CDR3 consists of 16 residues. This CDR3 is CASGLGGTVNTGELFF. The CDR3 DNA sequence: TGTGCTAGTGGTTTGGGGGGGACAGTGAACACCGGGGAGCTGTTTTTT.

This rearrangement joins TRBV30 to TRBJ1-5; no definite D call. Trimming stripped 2 bases from V and 0 bases from J, with 11 bases between. Germline V gene data show CDR1 as GTSNPN and CDR2 as SVGIG (reference sequence). The CDR3 is 15 residues long. CDR3 bases: TGTGCCTGGAGTTTTGGTGTGGGTAGCAATCAGCCCCAGCATTTT. Translation gives CAWSFGVGSNQPQHF. The full variable domain, with the rest looked up from reference TRBV30 and TRBJ1-5, is SQTIHQWPATLVQPVGSPLSLECTVEGTSNPNLYWYRQAAGRGLQLLFYSVGIGQISSEVPQNLSASRPQDRQFILSSKKLLLSDSGFYLCAWSFGVGSNQPQHFGDGTRLSIL.

The chain employs TRBV11-2 and TRBJ2-1; TRBD2 aligns across 7 bases. With 3 bases clipped from V and 9 bases from J, the junction kept 8 bases outside the gene matches. Germline lookup yields CDR1 SGHAT and CDR2 FQNNGV. The CDR3 contains 14 residues. The CDR3: CASSFPAGSVEQFF. CDR3 DNA: TGTGCCAGCAGCTTCCCAGCGGGAAGCGTTGAGCAGTTCTTC.

CDR3 region: CAFEGGHEQYF. In DNA, the CDR3 is TGTGCTTTCGAAGGGGGCCACGAGCAGTACTTC. V usage is TRBV30 and J usage is TRBJ2-7; TRBD1 aligns across 7 bases. The CDR3 contains 11 residues. Germline-derived CDR1 and CDR2 are GTSNPN and SVGIG (reference sequence).

V is TRBV5-5 and J is TRBJ2-1; D is perhaps TRBD2 (5 bases). There are 15 residues in the CDR3. V was clipped by 3 bases and J by 0 bases, with 10 bases between them. CDR1 SGHKS and CDR2 YYEKEE come from the germline V gene (reference sequence). Here the CDR3 reads CASSSGTSSYNEQFF. For the CDR3, the DNA is TGTGCCAGCAGCTCTGGCACTAGCTCCTACAATGAGCAGTTCTTC.

The V and J genes are TRBV7-9 and TRBJ2-1; D perhaps matches TRBD2 (5 bases). Germline V gene data show CDR1 as SEHNR and CDR2 as FQNEAQ (reference sequence). This CDR3 has 13 residues. Trimming pared 1 base from V and 9 bases from J, leaving 10 bases between. CDR3: CASSLGGSAEQFF. In DNA form, the CDR3 reads TGTGCCAGCAGCTTAGGGGGTAGCGCTGAGCAGTTCTTC.

This rearrangement joins TRBV6-1 to TRBJ1-3; D perhaps matches TRBD1 (5 bases). The CDR3 length is 14 residues. Trimming shortened V by 5 bases and J by 0 bases, and 8 bases separated the two germline ends. CDR1 is MNHNS and CDR2 is SASEGT in the germline V gene. CDR3 coding DNA: TGTGCCAGCAGTTGGGGGAGCTCTGGAAACACCATATATTTT. Translation: CASSWGSSGNTIYF.

The chain uses TRBV19 and TRBJ2-2; D may correspond to TRBD1 or TRBD2 (5 bases each). The germline gives CDR1 LNHDA, CDR2 SQIVND (reference sequence). V was clipped by 6 bases and J by 3 bases, with 11 bases between them. This CDR3 is built from 14 residues. CDR3 amino acids: CASSRRGDTGELFF. The CDR3 region has the DNA TGTGCCAGTAGCAGAAGGGGAGACACCGGGGAGCTGTTTTTT.

The rearrangement links TRBV4-1 to TRBJ2-2; 8 bases map to TRBD1. With 2 bases clipped from V and 5 bases from J, the junction kept 10 bases outside the gene matches. This CDR3 spans 17 amino acids. Germline V gene lookup returns CDR1 MGHRA and CDR2 YSYEKL. Here the CDR3 DNA reads TGCGCCAGCAGCCAACCCGACAGGGGTGAAAGGACCGGGGAGCTGTTTTTT. Protein sequence: CASSQPDRGERTGELFF.